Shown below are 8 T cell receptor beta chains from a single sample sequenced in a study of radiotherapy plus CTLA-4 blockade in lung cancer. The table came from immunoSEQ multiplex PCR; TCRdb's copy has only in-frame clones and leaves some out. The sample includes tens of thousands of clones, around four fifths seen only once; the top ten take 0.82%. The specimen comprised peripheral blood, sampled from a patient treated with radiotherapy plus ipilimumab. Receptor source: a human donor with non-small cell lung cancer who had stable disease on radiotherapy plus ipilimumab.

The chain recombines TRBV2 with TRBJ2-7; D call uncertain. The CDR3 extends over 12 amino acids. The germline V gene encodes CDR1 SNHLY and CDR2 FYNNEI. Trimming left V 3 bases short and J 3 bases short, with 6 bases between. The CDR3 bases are TGTGCCAGCAGTGATAGGTTCTACGAGCAGTACTTC. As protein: CASSDRFYEQYF.

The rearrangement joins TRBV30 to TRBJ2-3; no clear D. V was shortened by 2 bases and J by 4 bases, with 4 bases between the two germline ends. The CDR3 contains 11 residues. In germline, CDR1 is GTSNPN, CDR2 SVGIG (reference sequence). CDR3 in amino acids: CAWSFPDTQYF. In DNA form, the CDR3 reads TGTGCCTGGAGTTTCCCAGATACGCAGTATTTT.

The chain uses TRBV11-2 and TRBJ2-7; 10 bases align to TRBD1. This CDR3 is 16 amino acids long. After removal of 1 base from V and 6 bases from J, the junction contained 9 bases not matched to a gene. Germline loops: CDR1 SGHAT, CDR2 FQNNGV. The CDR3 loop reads CASSLVSPGQGSEQYF. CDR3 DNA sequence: TGTGCCAGCAGCTTAGTCTCGCCGGGACAGGGGAGCGAGCAGTACTTC.

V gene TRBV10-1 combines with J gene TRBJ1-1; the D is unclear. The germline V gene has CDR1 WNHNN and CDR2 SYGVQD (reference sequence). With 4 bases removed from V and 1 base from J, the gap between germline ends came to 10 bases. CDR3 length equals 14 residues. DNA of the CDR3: TGCGCCAGCAGTGTCGGGGTAGCGAACACTGAAGCTTTCTTT. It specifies CASSVGVANTEAFF.

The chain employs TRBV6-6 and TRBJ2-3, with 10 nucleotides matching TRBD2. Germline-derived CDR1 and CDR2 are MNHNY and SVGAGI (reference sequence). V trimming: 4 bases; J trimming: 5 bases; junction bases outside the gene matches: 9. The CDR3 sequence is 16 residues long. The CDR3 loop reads CASSFAKREGGDTQYF. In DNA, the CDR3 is TGTGCCAGCAGTTTTGCTAAGCGGGAGGGAGGAGATACGCAGTATTTT.

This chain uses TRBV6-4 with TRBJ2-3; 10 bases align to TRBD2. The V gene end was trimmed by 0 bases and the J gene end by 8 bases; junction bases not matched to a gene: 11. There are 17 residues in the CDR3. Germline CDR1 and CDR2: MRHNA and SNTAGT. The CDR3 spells CASSDSGLAGVSSTQYF. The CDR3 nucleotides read TGTGCCAGCAGTGACTCTGGGCTAGCGGGAGTCAGTAGTACGCAGTATTTT.

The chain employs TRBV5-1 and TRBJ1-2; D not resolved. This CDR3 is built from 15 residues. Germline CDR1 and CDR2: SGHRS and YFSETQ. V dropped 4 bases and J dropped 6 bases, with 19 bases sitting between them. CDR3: CASSPLLEGSDGYTF. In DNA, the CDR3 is TGCGCCAGCAGCCCTCTCTTGGAAGGGAGCGATGGCTACACCTTC.

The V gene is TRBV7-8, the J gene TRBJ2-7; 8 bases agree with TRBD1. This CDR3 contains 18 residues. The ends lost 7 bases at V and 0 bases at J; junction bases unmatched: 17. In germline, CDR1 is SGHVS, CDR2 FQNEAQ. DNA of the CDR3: TGTGCCAGCACAGGGACAGGAGCTCTTTCGGTTAGCTCCTACGAGCAGTACTTC. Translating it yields CASTGTGALSVSSYEQYF.